Sequencing of this T cell receptor beta chain was carried out in a study of blood T cells in healthy people across ages. Notes on the study in general: Strong correlation existed between TCR beta diversity and naive T cell percentage.

Per individual sample, total RNA of at least 6 micrograms was extracted. In regard to this clonotype: The antigen is undetermined.

Combining a sample-barcoded 5' primer with a J-beta primer mix, a second PCR ran for 7 to 11 cycles. MiXCR was run by TCRdb on the 5' RACE reads, yielding one entry per CDR3 protein. The data show 900,000 to 950,000 distinct CDR3 sequences, about 27% seen once. The CDR3 consists of 14 residues. The V and J ends lost 5 bases and 9 bases, in that order; junction bases with no gene match: 8. The germline CDR1 and CDR2 sequences are MDHEN and SYDVKM. Separately, the same data were catalogued under a study of T cells of mothers and their children. According to that study: Among related mother-child pairs, overlap was slightly higher than in unrelated pairs, though not significantly.

The chain employs TRBV28 and TRBJ2-1; 9 bases are shared with TRBD2. Sequenced sample: blood. The clonotype originates from a woman aged 40 to 50 in good health. The CDR3 protein is CASSISGLAFEQFF. CDR3 coding DNA: TGTGCCAGCAGTATCTCGGGACTAGCTTTTGAGCAGTTCTTC.